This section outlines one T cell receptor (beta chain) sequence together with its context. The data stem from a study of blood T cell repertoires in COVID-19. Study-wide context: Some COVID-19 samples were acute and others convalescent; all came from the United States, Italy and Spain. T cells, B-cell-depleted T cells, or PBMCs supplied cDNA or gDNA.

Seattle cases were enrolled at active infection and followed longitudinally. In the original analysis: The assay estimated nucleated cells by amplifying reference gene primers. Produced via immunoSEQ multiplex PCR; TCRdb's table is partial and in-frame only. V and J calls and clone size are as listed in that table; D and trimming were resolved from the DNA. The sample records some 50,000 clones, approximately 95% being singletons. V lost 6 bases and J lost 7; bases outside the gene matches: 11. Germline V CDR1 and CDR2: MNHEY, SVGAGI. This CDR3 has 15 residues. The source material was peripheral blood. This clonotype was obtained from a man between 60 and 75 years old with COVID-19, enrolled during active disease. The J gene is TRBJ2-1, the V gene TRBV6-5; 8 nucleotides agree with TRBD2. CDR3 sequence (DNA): TGTGCCAGCAGACCAGGAGCGGGGGTAAGGAATGAGCAGTTCTTC. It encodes CASRPGAGVRNEQFF.